One and the same sample provided the 13 T cell receptor beta chains below, sequenced in a study of glioma-infiltrating T cells. TCR alpha and beta CDR3 regions were amplified from RNA using iRepertoire nested multiplex PCR. MiXCR, run by TCRdb on the multiplex PCR reads, gives a single entry per CDR3 protein. The sample lists around 97,000 distinct CDR3 sequences, about 30% occurring once. The sample consisted of glioma tissue, nonneoplastic brain tissue, or PBMCs (not recorded which). The receptors here all came from a human donor with low-grade glioma or glioblastoma, undergoing nonglioma brain surgery, or in good health (not recorded which).

Many counts were recorded for this clonotype. The genes are TRBV20-1 and TRBJ2-1; D call uncertain. Germline values: CDR1 DFQATT, CDR2 SNEGSKA (reference sequence). Trimming pared 3 bases from V and 3 bases from J, leaving 15 bases between. This CDR3 comprises 15 residues. CDR3 DNA: TGCAGTGCTAGCCCTTGGATAAAACACTACAATGAGCAGTTCTTC. Its protein product is CSASPWIKHYNEQFF.

This clonotype has a count of ten or more. The gene calls are TRBV20-1 and TRBJ1-1; TRBD1 matches at 12 bases. The CDR3 is 11 amino acids. CDR1 is DFQATT, CDR2 SNEGSKA, per germline (reference sequence). In nucleotides, the CDR3 is TGCAGCCTCCGGGACAGGGGGCTTACGTTCTTT. As protein: CSLRDRGLTFF.

This clonotype was detected many times. The rearrangement uses TRBV18 and TRBJ1-1; D ambiguous. V lost 4 bases and J lost 5, with 5 bases in between. CDR1 and CDR2 (germline): KGHSH, LQKENI. This CDR3 comprises 11 residues. CDR3 region: CASSLRTEAFF. CDR3 nucleotides: TGTGCCAGCTCACTGCGAACTGAAGCTTTCTTT. The full variable domain, with the rest looked up from reference TRBV18 and TRBJ1-1, is NAGVMQNPRHLVRRRGQEARLRCSPMKGHSHVYWYRQLPEEGLKFMVYLQKENIIDESGMPKERFSAEFPKEGPSILRIQQVVRGDSAAYFCASSLRTEAFFGQGTRLTVV.

This clonotype was found many times. The chain carries TRBV19 and TRBJ1-2, with D unresolved. The CDR3 runs to 14 residues. The germline V gene encodes CDR1 LNHDA and CDR2 SQIVND (reference sequence). Trimming left V 4 bases short and J 5 bases short, with 14 bases between. CDR3 amino acids: CASSKSDEGYGYTF. The CDR3 DNA reads as TGTGCCAGTAGTAAGTCGGACGAAGGGTATGGCTACACCTTC.

The genes are TRBV3-1 and TRBJ2-7, with D possibly matching TRBD1 (6 bases). The length of the CDR3 is 18 residues. V lost 1 base to trimming and J lost 3 bases, with 22 bases between them. Looked up from germline, CDR1 is LGHDT and CDR2 is YNNKEL (reference sequence). CDR3 in amino acids: CASSQASPGMAGDYEQYF. The CDR3 coding sequence is TGTGCCAGCAGCCAAGCTTCCCCCGGTATGGCAGGGGACTACGAGCAGTACTTC.

Notes on this clonotype: A much more abundant neighbour one base away suggests this may be a read error. The chain is built from TRBV20-1 and TRBJ2-5, with D unresolved. The CDR3 has 15 residues. V lost 3 bases and J 1 base, leaving 15 bases between the germline ends. CDR1 is DFQATT, CDR2 SNEGSKA, per germline (reference sequence). CDR3 sequence (DNA): TGCAGTGCTAGTGTGGAAGCCATTAGCCAAGAGACCCAGTACTTC. Amino acid sequence: CSASVEAISQETQYF.

This clonotype has only a few counts. The chain employs TRBV5-1 and TRBJ1-4, with TRBD1 identical over 8 bases. Germline-derived CDR1 and CDR2 are SGHRS and YFSETQ. This CDR3 region has 14 residues. Germline trimming cut 2 bases from V and 6 bases from J; bases unmatched to any gene: 3. The CDR3 loop is CASSFPGQDEKLFF. CDR3 DNA sequence: TGCGCCAGCAGCTTTCCGGGACAGGATGAAAAACTGTTTTTT.

This clonotype was observed a single time. Given a much more abundant clone one base away, this may be a read error. This chain uses TRBV6-5 with TRBJ1-5; tentative D call: TRBD1 (6 bases). The V gene's germline CDR1 is MNHEY and CDR2 SVGAGI. This CDR3 is built from 13 residues. The CDR3 loop is CASRNGGGGPKHF. The CDR3 bases are TGTGCCAGCAGGAACGGGGGGGGCGGGCCCAAGCATTTT.

This CDR3 is CGGVAEAGLYF. As DNA, the CDR3 is TGCGGCGGAGTAGCGGAGGCCGGCCTGTACTTC. V gene TRBV20-1 combines with J gene TRBJ2-5, with D perhaps TRBD2 (6 bases). This CDR3 region has 11 residues. Germline CDR1 and CDR2: DFQATT and SNEGSKA (reference sequence).

J is TRBJ1-4 and V is TRBV4-2; D might be TRBD1 (5 bases). CDR1 and CDR2 from the germline V gene are LGHNA and YNFKEQ. Between the trimmed V and J ends, which lost 6 bases and 7 bases, there was a span of 9 bases. The CDR3 consists of 12 residues. The CDR3 nucleotides are TGTGCCAGCAGGTGGGGGGGTGAAAAACTGTTTTTT. Translating gives CASRWGGEKLFF.

This clonotype has more than one count but fewer than ten. The genes are TRBV2 and TRBJ1-3; the D gene is possibly TRBD1 (6 bases). Germline V CDR1 and CDR2: SNHLY, FYNNEI. V lost 4 bases to trimming and J lost 1 base, with 14 bases between them. CDR3 length: 16 residues. CDR3 nucleotides: TGTGCCAGCAGTGCGGGCAGGGGCTGGTCTGGAAACACCATATATTTT. The encoded protein is CASSAGRGWSGNTIYF.

The gene calls are TRBV18 and TRBJ1-2; 7 positions match TRBD1. This CDR3 is built from 12 residues. V shed 6 bases, J shed 6 bases, and the junction held 4 bases outside the gene matches. Germline V lookup: CDR1 KGHSH, CDR2 LQKENI. The CDR3 region is CASSPQGDGYTF. In DNA, the CDR3 is TGTGCCAGCTCTCCCCAGGGGGATGGCTACACCTTC.

This clonotype has ten or more counts. The rearrangement links TRBV28 to TRBJ2-7; 8 nucleotides align to TRBD1. The CDR3 runs 16 residues. Germline V CDR1 and CDR2: MDHEN, SYDVKM. Unmatched junction bases numbered 7, after V lost 2 bases and J lost 1 base. The CDR3 here is CASSLPDRATSYEQYF. CDR3 in DNA: TGTGCCAGCAGTTTACCGGACAGGGCCACGTCCTACGAGCAGTACTTC.